This T cell receptor beta chain was sequenced for a study of cytomegalovirus exposure and HLA in healthy donors. Study at large: There were 100 million to 120 million unique TCR beta sequences, drawn from about 179 million T cells, in an earlier analysis. Broader study findings: For cytomegalovirus status, the classifier reportedly gave diagnoses with high specificity and sensitivity. Within an earlier analysis, most TCR beta V segments proved productive either about 87% or about 30% of the time.

Notes on this clone: What it recognizes is unknown.

Primers included in the PCR were 60 Vbeta and 13 Jbeta primers. Assay: immunoSEQ multiplex PCR; the TCRdb copy retains only in-frame clones and omits some. This repertoire shows about 110,000 clones, 50% to 70% found once; its top ten account for 3.5% to 4%. V lost 0 bases to trimming and J lost 1 base; unmatched junction nucleotides: 4. Per germline, CDR1 SGHAT and CDR2 FQNNGV. The CDR3 consists of 17 residues. The source material was PBMCs. The clonotype comes from a man aged 25 to 45 in good health and CMV-seropositive. This chain links TRBV11-2 with TRBJ2-2; 8 bases map to TRBD1. The CDR3, as DNA: TGTGCCAGCAGCTTAGATAACGGACAGGGGAACACCGGGGAGCTGTTTTTT. Its protein is CASSLDNGQGNTGELFF. The variable domain in full, completed from reference TRBV11-2 and TRBJ2-2, reads EAGVAQSPRYKIIEKRQSVAFWCNPISGHATLYWYQQILGQGPKLLIQFQNNGVVDDSQLPKDRFSAERLKGVDSTLKIQPAKLEDSAVYLCASSLDNGQGNTGELFFGEGSRLTVL.